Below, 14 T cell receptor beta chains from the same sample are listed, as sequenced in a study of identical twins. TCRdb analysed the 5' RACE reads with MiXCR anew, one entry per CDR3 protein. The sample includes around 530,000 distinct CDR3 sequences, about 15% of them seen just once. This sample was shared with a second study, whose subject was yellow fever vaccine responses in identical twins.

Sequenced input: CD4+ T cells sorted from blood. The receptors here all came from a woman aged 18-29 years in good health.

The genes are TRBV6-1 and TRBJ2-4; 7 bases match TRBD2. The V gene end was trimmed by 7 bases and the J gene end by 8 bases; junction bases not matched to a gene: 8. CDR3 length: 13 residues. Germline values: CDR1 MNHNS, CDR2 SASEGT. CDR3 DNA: TGTGCCAGCACCACCCCCGGGGGGTACATTCAGTACTTC. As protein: CASTTPGGYIQYF.

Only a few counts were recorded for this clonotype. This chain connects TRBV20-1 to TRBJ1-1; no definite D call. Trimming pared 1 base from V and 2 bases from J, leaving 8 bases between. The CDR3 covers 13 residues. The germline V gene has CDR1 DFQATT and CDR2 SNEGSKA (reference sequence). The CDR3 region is CSARGEINTEAFF. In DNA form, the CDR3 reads TGCAGTGCTAGAGGGGAGATCAACACTGAAGCTTTCTTT.

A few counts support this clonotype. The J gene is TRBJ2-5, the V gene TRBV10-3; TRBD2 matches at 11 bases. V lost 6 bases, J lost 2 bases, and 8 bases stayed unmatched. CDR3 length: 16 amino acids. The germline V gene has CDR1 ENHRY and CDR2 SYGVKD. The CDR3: CAIRYDLAGGQETQYF. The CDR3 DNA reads TGTGCCATCAGATACGACCTAGCGGGGGGTCAAGAGACCCAGTACTTC.

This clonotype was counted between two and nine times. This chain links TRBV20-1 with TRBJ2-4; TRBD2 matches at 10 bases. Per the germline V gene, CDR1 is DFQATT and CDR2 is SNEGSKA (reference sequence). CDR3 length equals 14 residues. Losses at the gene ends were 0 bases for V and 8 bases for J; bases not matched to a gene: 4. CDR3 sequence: CSAREASGGHIQYF. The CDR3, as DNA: TGCAGTGCTAGAGAAGCTAGCGGGGGACACATTCAGTACTTC.

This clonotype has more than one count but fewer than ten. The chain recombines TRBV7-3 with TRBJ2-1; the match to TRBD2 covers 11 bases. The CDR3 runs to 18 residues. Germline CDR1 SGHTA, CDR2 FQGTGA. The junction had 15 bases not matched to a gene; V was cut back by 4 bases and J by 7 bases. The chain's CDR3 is CASSSRTTSGKIWNEQFF. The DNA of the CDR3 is TGTGCCAGCAGCTCCAGGACGACTAGCGGGAAGATATGGAATGAGCAGTTCTTC.

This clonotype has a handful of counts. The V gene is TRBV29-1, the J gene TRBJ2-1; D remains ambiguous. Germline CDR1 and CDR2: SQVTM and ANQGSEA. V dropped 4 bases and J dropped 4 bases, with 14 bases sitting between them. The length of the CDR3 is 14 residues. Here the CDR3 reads CSVVDRLGYNEQFF. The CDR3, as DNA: TGCAGCGTTGTAGACCGGTTAGGATACAATGAGCAGTTCTTC.

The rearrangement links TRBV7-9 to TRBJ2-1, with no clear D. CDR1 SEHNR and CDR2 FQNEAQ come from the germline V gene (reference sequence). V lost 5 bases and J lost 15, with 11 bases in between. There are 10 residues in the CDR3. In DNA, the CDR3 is TGTGCCAGCAGCCACAGAGGTCCGTTCTTC. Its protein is CASSHRGPFF. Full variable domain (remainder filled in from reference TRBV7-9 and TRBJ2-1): DTGVSQNPRHKITKRGQNVTFRCDPISEHNRLYWYRQTLGQGPEFLTYFQNEAQLEKSRLLSDRFSAERPKGSFSTLEIQRTEQGDSAMYLCASSHRGPFFGPGTRLTVL.

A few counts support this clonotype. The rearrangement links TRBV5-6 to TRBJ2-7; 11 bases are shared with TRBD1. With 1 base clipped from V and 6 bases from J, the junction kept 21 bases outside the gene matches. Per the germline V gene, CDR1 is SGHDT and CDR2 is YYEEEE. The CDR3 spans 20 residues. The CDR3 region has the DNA TGTGCCAGCAGCTTGTGGGGGCTCGGACAGGGGGCTGAAGGATTACGCGAGCAGTACTTC. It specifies CASSLWGLGQGAEGLREQYF.

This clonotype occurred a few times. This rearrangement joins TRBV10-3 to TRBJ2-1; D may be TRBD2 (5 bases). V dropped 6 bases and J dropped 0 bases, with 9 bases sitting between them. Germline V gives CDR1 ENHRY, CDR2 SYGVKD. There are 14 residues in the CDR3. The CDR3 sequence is CAIRGSVSYNEQFF. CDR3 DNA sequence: TGTGCCATCAGAGGGAGCGTCTCCTACAATGAGCAGTTCTTC.

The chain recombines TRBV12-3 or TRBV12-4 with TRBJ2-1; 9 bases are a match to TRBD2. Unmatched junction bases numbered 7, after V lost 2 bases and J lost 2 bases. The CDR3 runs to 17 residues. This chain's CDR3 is CASSLRWRGGTYNEQFF. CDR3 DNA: TGTGCCAGCAGTTTACGGTGGCGGGGGGGCACCTACAATGAGCAGTTCTTC.

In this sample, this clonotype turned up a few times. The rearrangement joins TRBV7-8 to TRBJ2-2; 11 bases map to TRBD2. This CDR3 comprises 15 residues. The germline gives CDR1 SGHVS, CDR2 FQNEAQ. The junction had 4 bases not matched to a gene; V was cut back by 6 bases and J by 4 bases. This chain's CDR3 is CASRHTSGSTGELFF. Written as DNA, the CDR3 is TGTGCCAGCAGACATACTAGCGGGAGCACCGGGGAGCTGTTTTTT. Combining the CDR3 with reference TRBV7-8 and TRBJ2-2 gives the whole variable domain GAGVSQSPRYKVAKRGQDVALRCDPISGHVSLFWYQQALGQGPEFLTYFQNEAQLDKSGLPSDRFFAERPEGSVSTLKIQRTQQEDSAVYLCASRHTSGSTGELFFGEGSRLTVL.

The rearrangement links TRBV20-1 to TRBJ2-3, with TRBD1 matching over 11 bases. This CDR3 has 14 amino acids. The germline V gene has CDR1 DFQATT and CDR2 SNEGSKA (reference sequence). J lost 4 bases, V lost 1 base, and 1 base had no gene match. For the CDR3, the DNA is TGCAGTGCTAGAGGGGACAGGGGGGCAGATACGCAGTATTTT. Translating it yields CSARGDRGADTQYF.

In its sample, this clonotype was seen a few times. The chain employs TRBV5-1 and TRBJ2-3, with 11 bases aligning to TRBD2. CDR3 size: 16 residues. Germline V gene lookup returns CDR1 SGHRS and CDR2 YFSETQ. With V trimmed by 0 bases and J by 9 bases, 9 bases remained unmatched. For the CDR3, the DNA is TGCGCCAGCAGCTTGGAAGCTAGCGGGGGGCCCTGGACGCAGTATTTT. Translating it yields CASSLEASGGPWTQYF. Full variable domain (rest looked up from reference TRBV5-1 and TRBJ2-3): KAGVTQTPRYLIKTRGQQVTLSCSPISGHRSVSWYQQTPGQGLQFLFEYFSETQRNKGNFPGRFSGRQFSNSRSEMNVSTLELGDSALYLCASSLEASGGPWTQYFGPGTRLTVL.

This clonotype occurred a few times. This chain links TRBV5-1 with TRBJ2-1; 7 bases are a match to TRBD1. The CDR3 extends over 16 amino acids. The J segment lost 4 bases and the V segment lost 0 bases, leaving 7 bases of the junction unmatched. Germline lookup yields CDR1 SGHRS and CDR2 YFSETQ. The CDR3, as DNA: TGCGCCAGCAGCTTGGCCGTCGCAGGGGGTTACAATGAGCAGTTCTTC. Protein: CASSLAVAGGYNEQFF.